These T cell receptor beta chains were read from a single sample in a study of T-cell reconstitution after alpha-beta-depleted transplantation in children. TCRdb itself ran the PCR reads through MiXCR, one entry per CDR3 protein. The sample shows some 640,000 distinct CDR3 sequences, 15% to 20% of them seen only once. The sample here was PBMCs from the stem cell graft donor, taken from the stem cell graft. These receptors were collected from a human donor who donated a stem cell graft to a child with acute myeloid leukemia. The CDR3 runs from the conserved cysteine through the conserved F or W. A D gene is named only where the DNA matches it firmly. Clone size is shown for a subset of rows, as once, few, many or a class of expanded clone.

cdr3_nt: TGCAGTGCGGAGATGGGGGGCGTTCCCCACGAGCAGTACTTC; cdr3_aa: CSAEMGGVPHEQYF; j_call: TRBJ2-7; d_call: .; clone_size: few; v_call: TRBV20-1
cdr3_nt: TGTGCCAGCTCGCCTCAGGGTCCTAATGAAAAACTGTTTTTT; cdr3_aa: CASSPQGPNEKLFF; j_call: TRBJ1-4; d_call: .; clone_size: .; v_call: TRBV18
cdr3_nt: TGTGCCAGCTTCTCTGGGGCAATTTTGGGTGAGCAGTTCTTC; cdr3_aa: CASFSGAILGEQFF; j_call: TRBJ2-1; d_call: .; clone_size: few; v_call: TRBV7-9
cdr3_nt: TGTGCCAGCAGTTTTGTGGGCGGGGATCCCCCCGAGCAGTACTTC; cdr3_aa: CASSFVGGDPPEQYF; j_call: TRBJ2-7; d_call: .; clone_size: few; v_call: TRBV12-3/TRBV12-4
cdr3_nt: TGCAGTACCCCTAGCGGACAAGAGACCCAGTACTTC; cdr3_aa: CSTPSGQETQYF; j_call: TRBJ2-5; d_call: TRBD2; clone_size: many; v_call: TRBV20-1
cdr3_nt: TGTGCCACCCAGCCGGCTGAAGCTTTCTTT; cdr3_aa: CATQPAEAFF; j_call: TRBJ1-1; d_call: .; clone_size: few; v_call: TRBV2
cdr3_nt: TGTGCCAGCAGTTTCGAACCGGGACTAGACAAGCCAGATACGCAGTATTTT; cdr3_aa: CASSFEPGLDKPDTQYF; j_call: TRBJ2-3; d_call: TRBD2; clone_size: many; v_call: TRBV27
cdr3_nt: TGCAGTGCGCCCGGGACAGGGGGGAACTACGAGCAGTACTTC; cdr3_aa: CSAPGTGGNYEQYF; j_call: TRBJ2-7; d_call: TRBD1; clone_size: few; v_call: TRBV20-1
cdr3_nt: TGCAGCGTTGTCGGGCTACGGGATTCAGATACGCAGTATTTT; cdr3_aa: CSVVGLRDSDTQYF; j_call: TRBJ2-3; d_call: .; clone_size: few; v_call: TRBV29-1
cdr3_nt: TGCAGTGCTAGAGATGCACAGGGTGTTCAGCCCCAGCATTTT; cdr3_aa: CSARDAQGVQPQHF; j_call: TRBJ1-5; d_call: .; clone_size: few; v_call: TRBV20-1
cdr3_nt: TGCGCCAGCCGGGCCTCAGCTAACTATGGCTACACCTTC; cdr3_aa: CASRASANYGYTF; j_call: TRBJ1-2; d_call: .; clone_size: .; v_call: TRBV5-1
cdr3_nt: TGTGCCAGCAGCTTCCCGGGGGAGAACACTGAAGCTTTCTTT; cdr3_aa: CASSFPGENTEAFF; j_call: TRBJ1-1; d_call: .; clone_size: many; v_call: TRBV13
cdr3_nt: TGTGCCAGCAGCAAGCAGGGGGACTCCTACGAGCAGTACTTC; cdr3_aa: CASSKQGDSYEQYF; j_call: TRBJ2-7; d_call: TRBD1; clone_size: many; v_call: TRBV9
cdr3_nt: TGCAGCGTTATGTCTAACTATGGCTACACCTTC; cdr3_aa: CSVMSNYGYTF; j_call: TRBJ1-2; d_call: .; clone_size: many; v_call: TRBV20-1
cdr3_nt: TGTGCCAGCAGTTCGGCCGGGACAGGGGGCAAAATTGGGGCCAACGTCCTGACTTTC; cdr3_aa: CASSSAGTGGKIGANVLTF; j_call: TRBJ2-6; d_call: TRBD1; clone_size: .; v_call: TRBV5-6
cdr3_nt: TGCAGCGTTCGCGGGGCGGCGGGTCAGCCCCAGCATTTT; cdr3_aa: CSVRGAAGQPQHF; j_call: TRBJ1-5; d_call: .; clone_size: many; v_call: TRBV29-1
cdr3_nt: TGCGCCAGCAGCGTAGACCCGGGGGAGCAGTACTTC; cdr3_aa: CASSVDPGEQYF; j_call: TRBJ2-7; d_call: .; clone_size: .; v_call: TRBV5-1
cdr3_nt: TGTGCCAGCAGCGCAGGGGGAGCTGGAAACACCATATATTTT; cdr3_aa: CASSAGGAGNTIYF; j_call: TRBJ1-3; d_call: TRBD1; clone_size: .; v_call: TRBV5-6
cdr3_nt: TGTGCCAGCAGCTTAAGGGACAGCCCCTTATTAGAGCAGTTCTTC; cdr3_aa: CASSLRDSPLLEQFF; j_call: TRBJ2-1; d_call: TRBD1; clone_size: many; v_call: TRBV7-7
cdr3_nt: TGCAGCGTTGAAGGAACACAGGGCTTGGGCTACACCTTC; cdr3_aa: CSVEGTQGLGYTF; j_call: TRBJ1-2; d_call: .; clone_size: many; v_call: TRBV29-1
cdr3_nt: TGTGCCACCAGCAGAGACCGGGGGATGGATACGCAGTATTTT; cdr3_aa: CATSRDRGMDTQYF; j_call: TRBJ2-3; d_call: .; clone_size: many; v_call: TRBV15
cdr3_nt: TGCAGCGTTGAACCTACAGGGAGCGGGGACGAGCAGTACTTC; cdr3_aa: CSVEPTGSGDEQYF; j_call: TRBJ2-7; d_call: .; clone_size: many; v_call: TRBV29-1
cdr3_nt: TGTGCCAGCAGCCCTGGGACTCCCTGCCCCACAGATACGCAGTATTTT; cdr3_aa: CASSPGTPCPTDTQYF; j_call: TRBJ2-3; d_call: .; clone_size: .; v_call: TRBV4-2
cdr3_nt: TGTGCCAGCAGCTTCACAGGGTGGAACAATGAGCAGTTCTTC; cdr3_aa: CASSFTGWNNEQFF; j_call: TRBJ2-1; d_call: .; clone_size: .; v_call: TRBV5-5
cdr3_nt: TGCGCCAGCAGACTATTGACGGTGAACACTGAAGCTTTCTTT; cdr3_aa: CASRLLTVNTEAFF; j_call: TRBJ1-1; d_call: .; clone_size: many; v_call: TRBV5-1
cdr3_nt: TGCGCCAGCAGCTTGTACGGGGAGCACACTGAAGCTTTCTTT; cdr3_aa: CASSLYGEHTEAFF; j_call: TRBJ1-1; d_call: .; clone_size: .; v_call: TRBV5-1
cdr3_nt: TGCGCCAGCAGCCCATTAGGCAGGGTGAACACCGGGGAGCTGTTTTTT; cdr3_aa: CASSPLGRVNTGELFF; j_call: TRBJ2-2; d_call: .; clone_size: few; v_call: TRBV4-1
cdr3_nt: TGCAGCGTCGGGGGGTGGAGCCGCACAGATACGCAGTATTTT; cdr3_aa: CSVGGWSRTDTQYF; j_call: TRBJ2-3; d_call: TRBD2; clone_size: .; v_call: TRBV29-1
cdr3_nt: TGTGCCAGCAGCTTAGTCCCGGGATTCTACGAGCAGTACTTC; cdr3_aa: CASSLVPGFYEQYF; j_call: TRBJ2-7; d_call: .; clone_size: few; v_call: TRBV7-8
cdr3_nt: TGTGCCAGCAGCCAGGCAGGATATCGGAATGAAAAACTGTTTTTT; cdr3_aa: CASSQAGYRNEKLFF; j_call: TRBJ1-4; d_call: .; clone_size: few; v_call: TRBV7-2
cdr3_nt: TGTGCCTCTTCCCGGGCGAATACGCAGTATTTT; cdr3_aa: CASSRANTQYF; j_call: TRBJ2-3; d_call: .; clone_size: many; v_call: TRBV24-1
cdr3_nt: TGCAGCGTTGGACAAGGCGAAGCTTTCTTT; cdr3_aa: CSVGQGEAFF; j_call: TRBJ1-1; d_call: .; clone_size: many; v_call: TRBV29-1
cdr3_nt: TGTGCCAGCAGTGCCCCGGGACAAGTTCTATCTGGGGCCAACGTCCTGACTTTC; cdr3_aa: CASSAPGQVLSGANVLTF; j_call: TRBJ2-6; d_call: .; clone_size: few; v_call: TRBV25-1
cdr3_nt: TGCTGTGCTATACGCGCTCGGCTTCAATTCCACAATGAGCAGTTCTTC; cdr3_aa: CCAIRARLQFHNEQFF; j_call: TRBJ2-1; d_call: .; clone_size: .; v_call: TRBV20-1
cdr3_nt: TGCAGCGTTGAGGTCAGCGAGGGTAAAGAAAAACTGTTTTTT; cdr3_aa: CSVEVSEGKEKLFF; j_call: TRBJ1-4; d_call: .; clone_size: many; v_call: TRBV29-1
cdr3_nt: TGTGCCACCAGTGATGGCAAGGCAGCCGGGGTGCTGTTTTTT; cdr3_aa: CATSDGKAAGVLFF; j_call: TRBJ2-2; d_call: .; clone_size: .; v_call: TRBV24-1
cdr3_nt: TGTGCCAGCAGCTTCTTAGGGACATCGAACACCATATATTTT; cdr3_aa: CASSFLGTSNTIYF; j_call: TRBJ1-3; d_call: .; clone_size: .; v_call: TRBV5-6
cdr3_nt: TGCGCCAGCAGCCCAGGGGACACCGCGGACACCGGGGAGCTGTTTTTT; cdr3_aa: CASSPGDTADTGELFF; j_call: TRBJ2-2; d_call: .; clone_size: .; v_call: TRBV4-1
cdr3_nt: TGTGCCAGCAGTGGAGAATACGAGCAGTACTTC; cdr3_aa: CASSGEYEQYF; j_call: TRBJ2-7; d_call: .; clone_size: .; v_call: TRBV2
cdr3_nt: TGTGCCAGCAGTTTCGGTCAGGTTAATGAAAAACTGTTTTTT; cdr3_aa: CASSFGQVNEKLFF; j_call: TRBJ1-4; d_call: .; clone_size: many; v_call: TRBV12-3/TRBV12-4
cdr3_nt: TGTGCCAGCAGCCCAGGGGGGTTTACCGGGGAGCTGTTTTTT; cdr3_aa: CASSPGGFTGELFF; j_call: TRBJ2-2; d_call: .; clone_size: .; v_call: TRBV5-8
cdr3_nt: TGTGCCAGCACCCTATGGGGGGCCAGCAATCAGCCCCAGCATTTT; cdr3_aa: CASTLWGASNQPQHF; j_call: TRBJ1-5; d_call: .; clone_size: few; v_call: TRBV28
cdr3_nt: TGCGCCAGCAGCTCTGACTCCAGTTCAACCTACGAGCAGTACTTC; cdr3_aa: CASSSDSSSTYEQYF; j_call: TRBJ2-7; d_call: .; clone_size: .; v_call: TRBV5-1
cdr3_nt: TGTGCCAGCAGTTTAGACACTGAAGCTTTCTTT; cdr3_aa: CASSLDTEAFF; j_call: TRBJ1-1; d_call: .; clone_size: many; v_call: TRBV5-1
cdr3_nt: TGTGCCAGCAGCCAACGTCGCAGCGGGGGGCCAACAGGGGCAGAGACCCAGTACTTC; cdr3_aa: CASSQRRSGGPTGAETQYF; j_call: TRBJ2-5; d_call: TRBD2; clone_size: few; v_call: TRBV4-2
cdr3_nt: TGTGCCAGCAGTCCTGGCCAGGGTTACCAAGAGACCCAGTACTTC; cdr3_aa: CASSPGQGYQETQYF; j_call: TRBJ2-5; d_call: .; clone_size: few; v_call: TRBV12-3/TRBV12-4
cdr3_nt: TGTGCCAGCAGCGACAGGATGCATGAGCAGTTCTTC; cdr3_aa: CASSDRMHEQFF; j_call: TRBJ2-1; d_call: .; clone_size: .; v_call: TRBV6-2/TRBV6-3